This TCR beta chain appears in the sequencing data of a study of cytomegalovirus exposure and HLA in healthy donors (dated by TCRdb to between 2016 and 2019). Study-level background: According to an earlier analysis of several hundred of the donors, about 179 million T cells yielded over 100 million unique TCR beta sequences and about 280 Gb of sequence data. Around 300 gigabases of sequencing data and approximately 84 million unique TCR sequences were included in an early release covering about 700 HLA-typed donors. Among the roughly 400 genotyped donors, approximately 76% belonged to the genetic ancestry cluster associated with self-reported Caucasian donors. The aim of the study was to test whether cataloging public T cell receptors could identify signatures of past pathogen exposure. Using immunosequencing, the study profiled T cell repertoires from fewer than 850 subjects and related those repertoires to cytomegalovirus serostatus. Besides the first cohort of 500 to 700 subjects, a separate validation cohort made up of over 95 different subjects was used. The study combined high-throughput TCR immunosequencing, statistical association of individual TCRs with disease status, and machine learning to predict cytomegalovirus infection status. A later analysis re-analyzed previously published TCR beta repertoires from hundreds of donors and added high-resolution HLA genotyping to study TCR occurrence patterns. The later analysis used no new phenotypic data to find candidate immune exposures, relying instead on TCR beta sequences and their occurrence across donors. To decide whether each TCR beta V gene segment behaved as functional or pseudogenic, an earlier analysis of fewer than 750 of the donors relied on high-throughput TCR beta sequencing. Donor age, sex, ethnicity and CMV serostatus were compiled together with the repertoire data. Genome-wide SNP genotypes for about 60% of the roughly 670 donors were used in a later genetic analysis, which treated that subset as a discovery cohort. All discovery cohort repertoires had been generated on a single sequencing platform. Both class I and class II loci were covered by HLA typing, at four-digit resolution. The number of donors typed differed by locus, with about 629-640 for A, B, C, DRB1 and DQB1, 522 for DQA1, 606 for DPA1, and around 450 for DPB1. Roughly 5 DR-DQ haplotypes were handled as single units for association and clustering, since linkage in the cohort was strong. Across 300 to 500 genotyped donors of the cohort, an average of about 220,000 unique TCR beta nucleotide sequences per donor were sequenced, and roughly 20% of those sequences were non-productive. Overall study outcomes, separate from this receptor: A later analysis reported that several top co-occurrence clusters appeared linked to parvovirus B19, influenza, CMV and Epstein-Barr virus. A later genetic analysis reported fewer N-insertions in productive TCRs among donors in an Asian-associated ancestry cluster than the roughly 700-donor mean. Only TCR beta chains were sequenced in this cohort, and the absence of alpha or paired-chain data limited detectable features. In a later analysis, HLA-associated TCR beta chains showed more clonal expansion and lower generation probabilities than non-associated chains that were equally common. A later genetic analysis associated a missense DCLRE1C variant with V-gene and J-gene trimming of TCR beta chains, and an independent cohort replicated the association. In a later analysis, the rate of TCR association differed among HLA loci, with DRB1 alleles having the most associated TCRs and HLA-C alleles having the fewest. Most TCR sequences were seen in very few donors, while some public TCRs were found in many individuals. The 87-base-pair reads could not distinguish some IMGT-functional V segments, including TRBV6-2 and TRBV6-3, so those segments were excluded. Because HLA typing was missing for some donors at each locus, association tests included only the typed subset. In a later analysis, 15,000 to 20,000 TCR beta sequences were associated with specific HLA alleles at a false discovery rate of 0.05. Correlated functional status among segregating V segments might reflect linkage disequilibrium, but an unknown experimental factor could not be ruled out. A few of the identified cytomegalovirus-associated TCR beta chains were confirmed in vitro to be specific for cytomegalovirus antigens. The study listed over 150 TCR beta chains as associated with cytomegalovirus. The authors suggested that the approach could potentially be generalized to other disease states and immunological phenotypes. The classifier was reported to diagnose cytomegalovirus status with high specificity and sensitivity in both the original and validation cohorts. Presence/absence analyses assumed roughly uniform sequencing depth across donors, an assumption that may not hold. In an earlier analysis of roughly 560 of the donors, most TCR beta V segments were observed in productive rearrangements about 87% or about 30% of the time, broadly matching IMGT annotations. When HLA alleles, especially DR and DQ, strongly co-occurred, TCR associations were difficult to assign to individual alleles. Because counts were too low, about 18 rarely observed V segments, including chromosome 9 orphons, were left out of the earlier analysis of some 640 of the donors. A further reported finding was that TCR beta sequences accurately predicted the HLA-A and HLA-B alleles for most subjects in the first cohort. For the cohort, immune exposure information was limited to CMV serostatus. The sequencing pipeline was judged likely to have produced a cluster of highly shared sequence variants as a technical artifact. A later analysis found that most CMV-associated TCR beta chains appeared HLA-restricted, with HLA associations seemingly driven largely by CMV exposure.

The cohort was made up of approximately 670 healthy bone marrow donors. All cohort members were sampled while nominally healthy, although unrecorded immune exposures were likely present. The donor tested CMV seronegative, placing the donor among the 352 seronegative members of the cohort. Each donor provided a peripheral blood sample, and peripheral blood mononuclear cells were used for TCR beta sequencing. The Qiagen DNeasy Blood Extraction Kit was used to extract genomic DNA from the blood cell samples. With respect to this clone: Its cognate antigen has yet to be identified. The record has no base qualities; no much larger clone is one base away.

The germline V gene supplies CDR1 MGHRA and CDR2 YSYEKL. Including the terminal cysteine and phenylalanine, the CDR3 comprises 16 residues. The sequence is cut down to CDR3 DNA, 48 bases in frame from base 1. Ends trimmed: V by 1 base, J by 6 bases; bases unmatched to a gene: 5. Library construction relied on the immunoSEQ multiplex PCR assay. A mixture of 60 forward primers for TCR Vbeta segments and 13 reverse primers for TCR Jbeta segments was used in the multiplex PCR. Amplification of the CDR3 region of rearranged TCR beta genes was performed with a multiplex PCR assay on genomic DNA. On the Illumina HiSeq System, the amplified TCR beta libraries were sequenced as 87-base-pair reads. On the study's bioinformatics: A later analysis counted 75 million to 100 million unique TCR beta chains across the approximately 700 repertoires, and some 11 million of these chains were shared by at least two donors. Raw reads were error-corrected and collapsed into unique sequences by a nearest-neighbor algorithm in which closely related sequences were merged to remove PCR and sequencing errors. Alignment of CDR3 sequences to IMGT reference sequences was used to assign V, D and J gene segments. For a sequence to be retained, a match of at least six nucleotides to both a V gene segment and a J gene segment was required. A rearrangement was called productive if the CDR3 had no stop codons and remained in frame with V and J, and every other rearrangement was called non-productive. CDR3 was defined according to IMGT convention as the region running from the second conserved V-encoded cysteine to the conserved J-encoded phenylalanine. The earlier analysis of a few hundred of the donors excluded any sequence lacking an unambiguous match to a single V gene segment. In an earlier analysis of several hundred of the donors, V segments were called functional above 56.7% productive rearrangements and were called segregating when the between-donor standard deviation exceeded 5%. A statistical classification framework was developed to diagnose cytomegalovirus status using the catalog of TCR beta chain sequences. A later analysis assigned V and J genes by comparing TCR nucleotide sequences with IMGT/GENE-DB human TR gene sequences. The TCRdist pipeline was used in a later analysis to assign CDR3 sequences and most-parsimonious VDJ recombination scenarios. In a later analysis, every TCR beta chain was defined by the combination of its CDR3 amino acid sequence and its V-gene family, and reads without a unique V-gene family were dropped. A later analysis removed several hundred highly shared, low-generation-probability nucleotide sequences to deal with suspected cross-contamination and a sequencing artifact. In a later analysis, a clonal expansion index was calculated for each public chain from normalized within-repertoire ranks of inferred template counts. In a later analysis, generation probabilities were computed using a VDJ recombination model fitted to out-of-frame rearrangements, and the results were checked against IGoR. A later analysis scored TCR-TCR, TCR-HLA and TCR-CMV co-occurrence with hypergeometric tests, applying a repertoire-size bias correction to TCR pairs. To estimate false discovery rates, a later analysis permuted the HLA or CMV assignments 20 times. A later analysis grouped co-occurring TCRs with DBSCAN, adding TCRdist sequence similarity when clustering within HLA-allele-positive subsets. Co-occurrence clustering excluded repertoires with fewer than 30,000 or more than 120,000 public chains, plus five with anomalous nucleotide sharing. TCRdb took this table from immuneACCESS and kept in-frame rearrangements with V and J called. Such tables lack part of the clones; where checked against another copy, unresolved V genes explain under half of the gap, and the rest is unexplained. That table gives V, J and clone size, and the DNA gave D and trimming. The sample includes about 70,000 clones, with 86% observed a single time. The top ten clones comprise 2% of the sample.

The receptor was isolated from a woman aged 25 to 45 in good health and CMV-seronegative. The sequenced material came from PBMCs. The sequence links TRBV4-1 to TRBJ2-3; 12 bases in between match TRBD1. The CDR3 reads as follows: CASSQGDRGLGDTQYF. The DNA sequence is TGCGCCAGCAGCCAAGGGGACAGGGGGCTGGGGGATACGCAGTATTTT.